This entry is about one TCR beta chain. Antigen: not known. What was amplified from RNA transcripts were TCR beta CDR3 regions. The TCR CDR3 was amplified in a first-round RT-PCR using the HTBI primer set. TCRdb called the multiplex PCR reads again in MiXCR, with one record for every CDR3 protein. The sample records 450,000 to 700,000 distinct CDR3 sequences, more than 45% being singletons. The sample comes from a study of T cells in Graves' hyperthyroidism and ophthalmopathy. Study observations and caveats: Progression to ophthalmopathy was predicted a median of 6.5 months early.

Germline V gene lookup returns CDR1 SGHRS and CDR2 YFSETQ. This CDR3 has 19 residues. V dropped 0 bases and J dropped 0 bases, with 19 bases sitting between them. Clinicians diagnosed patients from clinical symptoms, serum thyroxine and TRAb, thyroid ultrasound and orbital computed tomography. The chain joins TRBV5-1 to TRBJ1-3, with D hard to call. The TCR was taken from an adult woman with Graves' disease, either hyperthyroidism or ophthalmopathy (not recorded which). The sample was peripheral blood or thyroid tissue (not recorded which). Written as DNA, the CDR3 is TGCGCCAGCAGCTTGGTGGCAGCCCATAAAAAACACTCTGGAAACACCATATATTTT. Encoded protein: CASSLVAAHKKHSGNTIYF.